This paragraph covers one T cell receptor (beta chain) sequence. Its matching antigen is unknown. This sample was included in a study of T-cell memory formation after mild COVID-19. Findings and limits, study-wide: The pre-infection memory compartment contained some responding clones, suggesting cross-reactive memory joined.

Germline loops: CDR1 PRHDT, CDR2 FYEKMQ (reference sequence). The CDR3 extends over 15 amino acids. V was pared by 1 base and J by 6 bases, with 12 bases between. 5'RACE primed from the constant segment yielded TCR alpha and TCR beta cDNA libraries bearing sample barcodes and UMIs. One entry per CDR3 protein results from TCRdb running MiXCR on the 5' RACE reads. The sample has approximately 350,000 distinct CDR3 sequences, 10% to 15% seen once; the top ten hold roughly 23%. The TCR comes from a man aged 18-30 years who had mild COVID-19 (a few samples of this study predate the infection). Cell type and time point are not known. The sample taken for sequencing was PBMCs or a T cell subset sorted from them (not recorded which). The gene calls are TRBV13 and TRBJ2-2, with D hard to call. CDR3 sequence (DNA): TGTGCCAGCAGCTTAGCCGTGGTCGCGGCCGGGGAGCTGTTTTTT. The encoded protein is CASSLAVVAAGELFF.